Below are 15 T cell receptor beta chains sequenced from a single sample in a study of control samples from healthy donors and cancer patients (dated by TCRdb to 2019 to 2021). Receptors were amplified or captured by the immunoSEQ multiplex PCR assay. This immuneACCESS table, as held by TCRdb, lists in-frame sequences with V and J called but not all clones. Of the missing ones, under half trace to an unresolved V gene in checked studies; the others have no known cause. The sample has about 60,000 clones on record, less than 95% of them singletons. Clones ranked in the top ten supply more than 1% of the sample. The source material was PBMCs. The receptors here all came from a woman in her 50s with colorectal cancer.

The chain has TRBV7-9 and TRBJ2-7; 7 positions match TRBD1. From germline, CDR1 is SEHNR and CDR2 FQNEAQ (reference sequence). Trimming at V came to 4 bases and at J to 4 bases, leaving 1 base not matched to a gene. CDR3 length: 12 amino acids. CDR3 nucleotides: TGTGCCAGCAGCTCGGGACAGTACGAGCAGTACTTC. It codes for CASSSGQYEQYF.

The rearrangement uses TRBV2 and TRBJ2-5; 8 positions match TRBD2. V shed 7 bases, J shed 5 bases, and the junction held 9 bases outside the gene matches. The CDR3 extends over 14 amino acids. Germline V lookup: CDR1 SNHLY, CDR2 FYNNEI. In DNA, the CDR3 is TGTGCCAGCAATAGGGGACTAGAAATCGAGACCCAGTACTTC. It translates to CASNRGLEIETQYF.

This chain uses TRBV5-4 with TRBJ1-1, with a weak D call TRBD1 (6 bases). The CDR3 spans 15 residues. V was pared by 0 bases and J by 3 bases, with 12 bases between. CDR1 and CDR2 from the germline V gene are SGHNT and YYREEE (reference sequence). The CDR3 DNA follows: TGTGCCAGCAGCTTGGAACAGGGCTCGGACACTGAAGCTTTCTTT. Its translation: CASSLEQGSDTEAFF.

This chain joins TRBV4-1 and TRBJ1-2, with TRBD1 matching 9 bases. This CDR3 contains 18 residues. The ends lost 4 bases at V and 0 bases at J; junction bases unmatched: 12. The germline V gene encodes CDR1 MGHRA and CDR2 YSYEKL. CDR3 sequence (DNA): TGCGCCAGCAGCCTCTCTGAATCGACAGGGGGAGCTAACTATGGCTACACCTTC. Translating gives CASSLSESTGGANYGYTF.

This chain connects TRBV7-9 to TRBJ1-4; D possibly corresponds to TRBD1 (5 bases). The CDR3 is 14 residues long. Trimming took off 2 bases at V and 8 bases at J, with 12 bases between the two ends. Germline CDR1 and CDR2: SEHNR and FQNEAQ (reference sequence). CDR3 amino acids: CASSLPQDGEKLFF. The CDR3 bases are TGTGCCAGCAGCTTACCACAGGATGGGGAAAAACTGTTTTTT.

The rearrangement joins TRBV28 to TRBJ1-1; perhaps TRBD1 as D (6 bases). The CDR3 is 12 amino acids. V lost 3 bases and J lost 10, with 12 bases in between. Germline CDR1 is MDHEN and CDR2 is SYDVKM. The CDR3 is CASSFNGGGAFF. The CDR3 nucleotides read TGTGCCAGCAGTTTCAATGGAGGGGGAGCTTTCTTT.

The table lists this clone with a count of one. The chain has TRBV5-6 and TRBJ2-7; 10 bases fit TRBD2. With 4 bases clipped from V and 2 bases from J, the junction kept 3 bases outside the gene matches. CDR3 length: 14 residues. The germline V gene encodes CDR1 SGHDT and CDR2 YYEEEE. The CDR3 protein is CASSGSGRAYEQYF. Here the CDR3 DNA reads TGTGCCAGCAGCGGGAGCGGGAGGGCCTACGAGCAGTACTTC.

The chain has TRBV3-1 (or the pseudogene TRBV3-2) and TRBJ2-1; 9 bases align to TRBD2. Germline CDR1 LGHDT, CDR2 YNNKEL (reference sequence). Losses at the gene ends were 2 bases for V and 6 bases for J; bases not matched to a gene: 8. The CDR3 consists of 16 residues. The CDR3 region is CASSQPRGGETNEQFF. The CDR3 nucleotides are TGTGCCAGCAGCCAACCGCGCGGGGGGGAGACCAATGAGCAGTTCTTC.

The gene calls are TRBV10-3 and TRBJ2-7; 7 nucleotides line up with TRBD2. There are 15 residues in the CDR3. J was trimmed by 1 base and V by 3 bases; bases with no gene match: 6. Germline CDR1 reads ENHRY; CDR2 reads SYGVKD. Here the CDR3 reads CAISDSWGGSYEQYF. The CDR3 bases are TGTGCCATCAGTGACTCTTGGGGGGGTTCCTACGAGCAGTACTTC.

By share, this clone counts as medium-sized. The chain recombines TRBV6-6 with TRBJ2-1; no firm D call. The CDR3 covers 13 residues. V lost 0 bases to trimming and J lost 9 bases, with 9 bases between them. Germline assignment: CDR1 MNHNY and CDR2 SVGAGI (reference sequence). The CDR3 here is CASSYSLSGEQFF. CDR3 DNA sequence: TGTGCCAGCAGTTACTCGCTCTCCGGTGAGCAGTTCTTC.

The chain links TRBV3-1 (or the pseudogene TRBV3-2) to TRBJ2-7; 8 bases are shared with TRBD1. V shed 4 bases, J shed 0 bases, and the junction held 8 bases outside the gene matches. The CDR3 runs to 16 residues. Germline CDR1 LGHDT, CDR2 YNNKEL (reference sequence). The CDR3 nucleotides are TGTGCCAGCAGCCTCGTGACAGGGGTTTTCTCCTACGAGCAGTACTTC. This encodes CASSLVTGVFSYEQYF.

This chain joins TRBV9 and TRBJ2-2; D might be TRBD1 (6 bases). Between the trimmed V and J ends, which lost 3 bases and 0 bases, there was a span of 9 bases. The CDR3 consists of 15 residues. Per germline, CDR1 SGDLS and CDR2 YYNGEE. CDR3 sequence: CASSAGQPNTGELFF. In DNA, the CDR3 is TGTGCCAGCAGCGCGGGACAACCGAACACCGGGGAGCTGTTTTTT.

The CDR3 loop reads CASSLDRMNTEAFF. CDR3 nucleotides: TGTGCCAGCAGCTTAGACAGAATGAACACTGAAGCTTTCTTT. V usage is TRBV7-8 and J usage is TRBJ1-1; the D is unclear. The V gene lost 1 base and the J gene lost 0 bases, with 6 bases spanning the gap. This CDR3 has 14 amino acids. CDR1 and CDR2 (germline): SGHVS, FQNEAQ.

This clone was observed a handful of times. The V call is TRBV2, the J call TRBJ2-7, with D unresolved. Between the trimmed V and J ends, which lost 6 bases and 7 bases, there was a span of 19 bases. CDR1 and CDR2 (germline): SNHLY, FYNNEI. There are 14 residues in the CDR3. The DNA of the CDR3 is TGTGCCAGCAGAGCGAGCTGGTTGAGCCAGGAGCAGTACTTC. Translation gives CASRASWLSQEQYF.

The chain recombines TRBV27 with TRBJ1-1; 8 nucleotides agree with TRBD1. This CDR3 is 14 amino acids long. The trim removed 8 bases at V and 5 bases at J, leaving 10 bases unmatched. CDR1 MNHEY and CDR2 SMNVEV come from the germline V gene (reference sequence). The chain's CDR3 is CASSAQGAPTEAFF. The CDR3, as DNA: TGTGCCAGCTCTGCCCAGGGGGCACCTACTGAAGCTTTCTTT.